These T cell receptor beta chains were read from a single sample in a study of blood T cell repertoires in COVID-19. Sequenced by immunoSEQ multiplex PCR; TCRdb stores in-frame clones only, minus some. In the table there are around 230,000 clones, 86% of which are singletons. Source material: PBMCs or T cells enriched from blood (not recorded which). All receptors come from a middle-aged woman with acute COVID-19. Each CDR3 is given with its conserved first and last residue. The order of the fields is CDR3 protein, V gene, J gene, CDR3 length.

CDR3: CASSLIGQVYEQYF
V: TRBV27
J: TRBJ2-7
length: 14

CDR3: CAWSVTGEAFF
V: TRBV30
J: TRBJ1-1
length: 11

CDR3: CASSAVQLSNSPLHF
V: TRBV7-2
J: TRBJ1-6
length: 15

CDR3: CASSLQGPDTQYF
V: TRBV12-3/TRBV12-4
J: TRBJ2-3
length: 13

CDR3: CASRDSSGNTIYF
V: TRBV27
J: TRBJ1-3
length: 13

CDR3: CASSVAITEAFF
V: TRBV9
J: TRBJ1-1
length: 12

CDR3: CATSRGDRSPNTEAFF
V: TRBV15
J: TRBJ1-1
length: 16

CDR3: CAWRGRVQLNYGYTF
V: TRBV30
J: TRBJ1-2
length: 15

CDR3: CASSKQRQGVNTEAFF
V: TRBV5-6
J: TRBJ1-1
length: 16

CDR3: CASSELRVYGYTF
V: TRBV2
J: TRBJ1-2
length: 13

CDR3: CASSSGGIRTDTQYF
V: TRBV5-1
J: TRBJ2-3
length: 15

CDR3: CASSHGGPFQGPHGYTF
V: TRBV4-1
J: TRBJ1-2
length: 17

CDR3: CASSLKAAGGNGYTF
V: TRBV27
J: TRBJ1-2
length: 15

CDR3: CSASETGGGRDGYTF
V: TRBV20-1
J: TRBJ1-2
length: 15

CDR3: CSVEGQGSGGYTF
V: TRBV29-1
J: TRBJ1-2
length: 13

CDR3: CASREGSAYSKYNEQFF
V: TRBV19
J: TRBJ2-1
length: 17

CDR3: CASSLVPIQETQYF
V: TRBV5-1
J: TRBJ2-5
length: 14

CDR3: CASSPRDRAYYGYTF
V: TRBV18
J: TRBJ1-2
length: 15

CDR3: CASSYRGSEQFF
V: TRBV19
J: TRBJ2-1
length: 12

CDR3: CASSLEPGPPYNEQFF
V: TRBV11-3
J: TRBJ2-1
length: 16

CDR3: CASSQDVRTGAGNTIYF
V: TRBV4-2
J: TRBJ1-3
length: 17